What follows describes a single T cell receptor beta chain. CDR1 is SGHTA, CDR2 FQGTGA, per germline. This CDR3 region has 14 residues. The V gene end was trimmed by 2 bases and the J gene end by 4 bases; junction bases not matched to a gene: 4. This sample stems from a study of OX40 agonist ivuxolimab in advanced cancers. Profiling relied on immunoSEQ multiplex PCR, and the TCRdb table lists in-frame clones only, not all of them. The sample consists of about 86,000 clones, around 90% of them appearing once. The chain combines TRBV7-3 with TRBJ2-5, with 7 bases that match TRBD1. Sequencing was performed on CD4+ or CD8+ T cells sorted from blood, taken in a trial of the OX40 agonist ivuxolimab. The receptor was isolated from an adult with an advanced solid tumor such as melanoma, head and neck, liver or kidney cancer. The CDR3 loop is CASSLDRAGETQYF. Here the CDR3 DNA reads TGTGCCAGCAGCTTAGACAGGGCCGGAGAGACCCAGTACTTC.